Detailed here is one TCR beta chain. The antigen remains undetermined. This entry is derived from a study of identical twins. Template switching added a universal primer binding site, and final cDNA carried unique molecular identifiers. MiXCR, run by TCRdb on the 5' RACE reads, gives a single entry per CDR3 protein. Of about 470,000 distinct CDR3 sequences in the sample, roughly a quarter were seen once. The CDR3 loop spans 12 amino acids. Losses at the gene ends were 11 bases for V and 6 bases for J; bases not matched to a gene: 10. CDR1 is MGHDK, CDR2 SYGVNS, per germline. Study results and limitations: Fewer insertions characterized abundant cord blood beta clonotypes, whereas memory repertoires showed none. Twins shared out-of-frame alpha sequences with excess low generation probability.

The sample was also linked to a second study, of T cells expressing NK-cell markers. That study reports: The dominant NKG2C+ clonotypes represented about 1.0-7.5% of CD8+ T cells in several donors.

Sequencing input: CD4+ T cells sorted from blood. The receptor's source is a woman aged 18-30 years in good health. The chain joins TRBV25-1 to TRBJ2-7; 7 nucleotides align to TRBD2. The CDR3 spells CAVRTSGREQYF. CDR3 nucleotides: TGTGCCGTCAGGACTAGTGGACGCGAGCAGTACTTC.